The 32 T cell receptor beta chains below all came from one sample that was sequenced in a study of CD8 T cells in ankylosing spondylitis. TCRdb itself ran the 5' RACE reads through MiXCR, one entry per CDR3 protein. The table has about 360,000 distinct CDR3 sequences, about 15% seen once. Sequencing used blood, either unsorted or a sorted T cell fraction (not recorded which). These receptors were taken from a male donor with ankylosing spondylitis or in good health (not recorded which).

This clonotype was detected a few times. The genes are TRBV7-2 and TRBJ2-1; D might be TRBD2 (6 bases). CDR3 length equals 16 residues. The V end lost 5 bases, the J end lost 3 bases, and 17 bases lay between the germline ends. CDR1 is SGHTA and CDR2 is FQGNSA in the germline V gene. The CDR3 is CASSPQAGAGYNEQFF. The CDR3 DNA reads as TGTGCCAGCAGCCCACAAGCGGGCGCCGGCTACAATGAGCAGTTCTTC.

The chain combines TRBV2 with TRBJ2-7, with D tentatively TRBD2 (5 bases). The CDR3 contains 14 residues. V was clipped by 5 bases and J by 0 bases, with 11 bases between them. Germline CDR1 is SNHLY and CDR2 is FYNNEI. The CDR3 sequence: CASSTARGSYEQYF. CDR3 DNA: TGTGCCAGCAGTACCGCCCGGGGCTCCTACGAGCAGTACTTC.

This clonotype was found many times. This chain links TRBV10-3 with TRBJ2-1; a weak D match, TRBD2 (5 bases). Germline lookup yields CDR1 ENHRY and CDR2 SYGVKD. V lost 6 bases and J lost 9, with 15 bases in between. The CDR3 has 13 residues. The CDR3 nucleotides are TGTGCCATCAGCCCGACTAAAGCAAGTGAGCAGTTCTTC. This encodes CAISPTKASEQFF.

V and J are TRBV7-2 and TRBJ1-1, with D possibly being TRBD1 (5 bases). Per the germline V gene, CDR1 is SGHTA and CDR2 is FQGNSA. The ends were cut back, 2 bases at V and 5 bases at J, with 12 bases in the middle. This CDR3 comprises 14 residues. CDR3 residues: CASSLPAGGTEAFF. In DNA form, the CDR3 reads TGTGCCAGCAGCTTACCGGCCGGGGGGACTGAAGCTTTCTTT.

This clonotype appeared a few times. V and J are TRBV2 and TRBJ2-1; D might be TRBD2 (6 bases). This CDR3 region has 16 residues. Trimming took 5 bases from V and 4 from J, leaving 18 bases between them. Germline V gives CDR1 SNHLY, CDR2 FYNNEI. The CDR3 DNA reads TGTGCCAGCAGTCCTCTCCGGGACTCCCTTTACAATGAGCAGTTCTTC. Residues: CASSPLRDSLYNEQFF.

This clonotype was detected a few times. The chain uses TRBV10-2 and TRBJ1-2; weak D call: TRBD1 (5 bases). The CDR3 spans 12 residues. Trimming removed 8 bases from V and 6 bases from J, with 13 bases in between. Germline CDR1 WSHSY, CDR2 SAAADI. As DNA, the CDR3 is TGCGCCAGCGGGAATCAGGACAATGGCTACACCTTC. Its translation: CASGNQDNGYTF.

J is TRBJ1-4 and V is TRBV12-5; D perhaps matches TRBD1 (5 bases). CDR3 size: 13 residues. The germline gives CDR1 LGHNT, CDR2 FRNRAP. The V and J ends lost 7 bases and 7 bases respectively, with 13 bases between them. The CDR3 is CASAGSQGEKLFF. CDR3 DNA sequence: TGTGCTAGTGCGGGGTCGCAGGGTGAAAAACTGTTTTTT.

V and J are TRBV3-1 and TRBJ2-3; D gene uncertain. The V gene's germline CDR1 is LGHDT and CDR2 YNNKEL (reference sequence). The CDR3 contains 13 residues. Deletions cut 8 bases from V and 1 base from J, with 10 bases between. As DNA, the CDR3 is TGTGCCAGCGGGTGGAGCGGCACAGATACGCAGTATTTT. Translated, it gives CASGWSGTDTQYF.

A few counts support this clonotype. This rearrangement joins TRBV6-1 to TRBJ1-4, with unresolved D. This CDR3 spans 13 amino acids. The V gene's germline CDR1 is MNHNS and CDR2 SASEGT. Trimming cost V 8 bases and J 8 bases, with 15 bases left between them. The CDR3: CASRGGLGEKLFF. The CDR3 bases are TGTGCCAGCCGGGGAGGTCTGGGGGAAAAACTGTTTTTT.

This clonotype has a handful of counts. J is TRBJ2-4 and V is TRBV28; D perhaps matches TRBD1 (6 bases). There are 14 residues in the CDR3. Germline values: CDR1 MDHEN, CDR2 SYDVKM. The germline V and J ends were trimmed by 3 bases and 1 base, with 7 bases remaining between them. CDR3 amino acids: CASSFQGAKNIQYF. The CDR3 nucleotides read TGTGCCAGCAGTTTCCAGGGGGCCAAAAACATTCAGTACTTC.

V usage is TRBV18 and J usage is TRBJ2-1; 9 positions match TRBD1. CDR1 and CDR2 from the germline V gene are KGHSH and LQKENI. This CDR3 is built from 14 residues. Germline trimming cut 4 bases from V and 6 bases from J; bases unmatched to any gene: 4. CDR3 residues: CASSRGTGTNEQFF. CDR3 DNA sequence: TGTGCCAGCTCACGCGGGACAGGGACCAATGAGCAGTTCTTC. Using reference TRBV18 and TRBJ2-1 for the parts outside the CDR3, the full variable domain is NAGVMQNPRHLVRRRGQEARLRCSPMKGHSHVYWYRQLPEEGLKFMVYLQKENIIDESGMPKERFSAEFPKEGPSILRIQQVVRGDSAAYFCASSRGTGTNEQFFGPGTRLTVL.

The rearrangement uses TRBV4-2 and TRBJ2-7; 12 bases match TRBD2. CDR3 size: 16 residues. Germline V gene sequence: CDR1 LGHNA, CDR2 YNFKEQ. J lost 2 bases, V lost 5 bases, and 7 bases had no gene match. CDR3 residues: CASSKNLAGGTYEQYF. DNA for the CDR3: TGTGCCAGCAGCAAAAACCTAGCGGGGGGGACCTACGAGCAGTACTTC.

The chain has TRBV12-3 or TRBV12-4 and TRBJ1-1; no clear D. V dropped 3 bases and J dropped 7 bases, with 15 bases sitting between them. The CDR3 length is 14 residues. In nucleotides, the CDR3 is TGTGCCAGCAGTTTTAGGCGACTCCTAAATGAAGCTTTCTTT. Amino acids: CASSFRRLLNEAFF.

The chain joins TRBV5-1 to TRBJ1-2; perhaps TRBD1 as D (5 bases). Germline CDR1 reads SGHRS; CDR2 reads YFSETQ. Trimming left V 4 bases short and J 12 bases short, with 16 bases between. The CDR3 covers 12 residues. CDR3: CASSPAGGSNTF. The CDR3 bases are TGCGCCAGCAGCCCGGCTGGGGGTAGCAACACCTTC.

V and J are TRBV28 and TRBJ2-1; unclear D gene. Germline-derived CDR1 and CDR2 are MDHEN and SYDVKM. V was shortened by 6 bases and J by 13 bases, with 22 bases between the two germline ends. The CDR3 consists of 14 residues. This chain's CDR3 is CASSDTPADPKQFF. The CDR3, as DNA: TGTGCCAGCAGCGATACTCCGGCAGACCCCAAACAGTTCTTC.

The chain joins TRBV28 to TRBJ2-5; 7 bases map to TRBD1. CDR3 length: 14 amino acids. Germline lookup yields CDR1 MDHEN and CDR2 SYDVKM. Trimming took 2 bases from V and 1 from J; bases not matched to a gene: 1. CDR3 loop: CASSLGDSQETQYF. In DNA form, the CDR3 reads TGTGCCAGCAGTTTAGGGGACAGCCAAGAGACCCAGTACTTC.

The gene calls are TRBV19 and TRBJ2-6; no clear D gene. Germline V gene sequence: CDR1 LNHDA, CDR2 SQIVND (reference sequence). The CDR3 contains 14 residues. V lost 6 bases and J 4 bases, leaving 10 bases between the germline ends. CDR3 sequence: CASRIQSGANVLTF. The CDR3 region has the DNA TGTGCCAGTAGGATCCAGTCCGGGGCCAACGTCCTGACTTTC.

The rearrangement links TRBV12-3 or TRBV12-4 to TRBJ2-3, with 7 bases aligning to TRBD1. The CDR3 totals 15 residues. J lost 2 bases, V lost 6 bases, and 8 bases had no gene match. CDR3 protein: CASRADRSLTDTQYF. Here the CDR3 DNA reads TGTGCCAGCAGAGCGGACAGGAGTCTCACAGATACGCAGTATTTT.

The chain links TRBV12-3 or TRBV12-4 to TRBJ2-1, with D possibly matching TRBD2 (7 bases). CDR3 length: 14 residues. Trimming took off 10 bases at V and 8 bases at J, with 21 bases between the two ends. The CDR3 DNA follows: TGTGCCAACCCCGAGAGGGGGGGGGAGGATGAGCAGTTCTTC. This translates into CANPERGGEDEQFF.

CDR3 sequence (DNA): TGTGCCAGCAGCTTGAGGACAGGGGGGATTTTGACTGGCAATGAGCAGTTCTTC. Protein: CASSLRTGGILTGNEQFF. This chain connects TRBV7-8 to TRBJ2-1; TRBD1 agrees at 10 bases. Germline V gene sequence: CDR1 SGHVS, CDR2 FQNEAQ. V was clipped by 3 bases and J by 6 bases; unmatched bases: 14. This CDR3 region has 18 residues.

This clonotype has a handful of counts. The rearrangement links TRBV10-3 to TRBJ2-2; 15 bases line up with TRBD2. J gave up 0 bases and V 10 bases, and 12 bases lay outside the gene matches. This CDR3 is built from 19 residues. From germline, CDR1 is ENHRY and CDR2 SYGVKD. CDR3 in amino acids: CATQTWTSGGAANTGELFF. The CDR3 DNA reads as TGTGCCACCCAGACTTGGACTAGCGGGGGGGCCGCGAACACCGGGGAGCTGTTTTTT.

This clonotype was observed a handful of times. The J gene is TRBJ2-7, the V gene TRBV6-5; tentative D call: TRBD2 (5 bases). The CDR3 covers 15 residues. The germline V gene encodes CDR1 MNHEY and CDR2 SVGAGI. V was clipped by 2 bases and J by 0 bases, with 11 bases between them. Written as DNA, the CDR3 is TGTGCCAGCAGTTACGCGGGCGGCGACTCCTACGAGCAGTACTTC. It is translated as CASSYAGGDSYEQYF.

This clonotype has more than one count but fewer than ten. The chain joins TRBV7-9 to TRBJ1-2; D gene unclear. CDR3 length: 13 amino acids. Germline lookup yields CDR1 SEHNR and CDR2 FQNEAQ (reference sequence). V was cut by 5 bases and J by 4 bases, with 11 bases left in between. The CDR3 here is CASSLRHGYGYTF. CDR3 in DNA: TGTGCCAGCAGCCTGAGACACGGCTATGGCTACACCTTC.

Ten or more counts support this clonotype. This rearrangement joins TRBV27 to TRBJ2-2; TRBD2 matches 8 bases. From germline, CDR1 is MNHEY and CDR2 SMNVEV (reference sequence). The CDR3 contains 16 residues. Trimming at V came to 5 bases and at J to 4 bases, leaving 9 bases not matched to a gene. CDR3 sequence reads: CASSRLATTSTGELFF. The CDR3 region has the DNA TGTGCCAGCAGTCGACTAGCGACCACTTCCACCGGGGAGCTGTTTTTT.

The rearrangement links TRBV6-5 to TRBJ2-1; D is ambiguous. This CDR3 is built from 12 residues. Germline V lookup: CDR1 MNHEY, CDR2 SVGAGI. The ends were cut back, 4 bases at V and 8 bases at J, with 9 bases in the middle. The CDR3 nucleotides are TGTGCCAGCAGTTCCTCGTGGGATGAGCAGTTCTTC. Amino acids: CASSSSWDEQFF.

This clonotype appeared many times. The rearrangement uses TRBV14 and TRBJ2-3; D is unclear. V lost 4 bases to trimming and J lost 5 bases, with 10 bases between them. This CDR3 has 13 amino acids. Germline V gene data show CDR1 as SGHDN and CDR2 as FVKESK. CDR3 nucleotide sequence: TGTGCCAGCAGCCGAAACACACTAGATACGCAGTATTTT. Translated, it gives CASSRNTLDTQYF.

This clonotype was seen a few times. The rearrangement uses TRBV7-2 and TRBJ2-3; D not resolved. CDR3 length: 13 amino acids. Trimming removed 2 bases at V and 5 bases at J, with 8 bases between. Germline CDR1 reads SGHTA; CDR2 reads FQGNSA. Here the CDR3 DNA reads TGTGCCAGCAGCTTAAAGCTCGGAGATACGCAGTATTTT. Translation gives CASSLKLGDTQYF.

V gene TRBV7-9 combines with J gene TRBJ2-7, with D perhaps matching TRBD1 or TRBD2 (7 bases each). The germline CDR1 and CDR2 sequences are SEHNR and FQNEAQ (reference sequence). Trimming shortened V by 5 bases and J by 4 bases, and 21 bases separated the two germline ends. CDR3 length: 16 amino acids. The CDR3 nucleotides are TGTGCCAGCAGCCCAGGGGGGGGAAGAGGAATATACGAGCAGTACTTC. Residues: CASSPGGGRGIYEQYF.

In this sample, this clonotype turned up many times. The genes are TRBV6-2 or TRBV6-3 and TRBJ2-7, with no clear D. V lost 5 bases and J 6 bases, leaving 11 bases between the germline ends. Germline V gene lookup returns CDR1 MNHEY and CDR2 SVGEGT. This CDR3 is built from 12 residues. CDR3 sequence reads: CASSPGPGEQYF. CDR3 nucleotide sequence: TGTGCCAGCAGTCCAGGTCCGGGCGAGCAGTACTTC.

This clonotype was observed a handful of times. The chain combines TRBV20-1 with TRBJ2-5; 8 positions match TRBD1. Germline values: CDR1 DFQATT, CDR2 SNEGSKA (reference sequence). This CDR3 contains 13 residues. J lost 5 bases, V lost 8 bases, and 10 bases had no gene match. As DNA, the CDR3 is TGCAGTCCGACAGGGGCGGCAAGGGAGACCCAGTACTTC. Translating it yields CSPTGAARETQYF.

The chain has TRBV6-2 or TRBV6-3 and TRBJ2-6; 15 positions agree with TRBD2. The trim removed 6 bases at V and 1 base at J, leaving 4 bases unmatched. The CDR3 runs 18 residues. Germline V gene data show CDR1 as MNHEY and CDR2 as SVGEGT. CDR3 DNA sequence: TGTGCCAGCAGATCCGGACTAGCGGGGGGGTCTGGGGCCAACGTCCTGACTTTC. Its translation: CASRSGLAGGSGANVLTF.

The gene calls are TRBV7-2 and TRBJ2-3, with a weak D call TRBD1 (7 bases). Germline lookup yields CDR1 SGHTA and CDR2 FQGNSA. V lost 10 bases and J 1 base, leaving 24 bases between the germline ends. The CDR3 is 17 residues long. The CDR3 spells CATGGGGALRGTDTQYF. The CDR3 DNA is TGTGCCACAGGCGGAGGGGGCGCCCTTAGGGGCACAGATACGCAGTATTTT.